The 20 T cell receptor beta chains given below trace back to one sample, sequenced in a study of blood T cell repertoires in COVID-19. The protocol was immunoSEQ multiplex PCR, while the TCRdb copy is restricted to in-frame clones and leaves out a portion. Seen here are around 57,000 clones, roughly 90% observed once, and the top ten hold around 20%. The sample consisted of peripheral blood. The receptors come from a woman aged 80 or older with COVID-19, enrolled during active disease.

The V gene is TRBV27, the J gene TRBJ2-7; 8 nucleotides line up with TRBD2. The length of the CDR3 is 16 residues. Germline trimming cut 5 bases from V and 1 base from J; bases unmatched to any gene: 10. Germline assignment: CDR1 MNHEY and CDR2 SMNVEV (reference sequence). The DNA for the CDR3 is TGTGCCAGCAGTACCCTCGGGGGGGCCTCGTCCTACGAGCAGTACTTC. As protein: CASSTLGGASSYEQYF.

V gene TRBV7-3 combines with J gene TRBJ2-1; D perhaps matches TRBD2 (5 bases). The germline V gene encodes CDR1 SGHTA and CDR2 FQGTGA. Trimming left V 1 base short and J 0 bases short, with 10 bases between. This CDR3 comprises 16 residues. The CDR3 spells CASSLIAPSSYNEQFF. The CDR3 DNA is TGTGCCAGCAGCTTAATAGCGCCGAGCTCCTACAATGAGCAGTTCTTC.

CDR3: CASSIGANTEAFF. As DNA, the CDR3 is TGTGCCAGTAGTATAGGAGCGAACACTGAAGCTTTCTTT. The genes are TRBV19 and TRBJ1-1; no clear D. This CDR3 is built from 13 residues. Germline V gene lookup returns CDR1 LNHDA and CDR2 SQIVND (reference sequence). V lost 1 base, J lost 1 base, and 4 bases lay in between. Full variable domain (rest looked up from reference TRBV19 and TRBJ1-1): DGGITQSPKYLFRKEGQNVTLSCEQNLNHDAMYWYRQDPGQGLRLIYYSQIVNDFQKGDIAEGYSVSREKKESFPLTVTSAQKNPTAFYLCASSIGANTEAFFGQGTRLTVV.

V usage is TRBV14 and J usage is TRBJ2-2, with D perhaps TRBD2 (6 bases). The CDR3 contains 15 residues. CDR1 is SGHDN and CDR2 is FVKESK in the germline V gene. Trimming shortened V by 2 bases and J by 4 bases, and 11 bases separated the two germline ends. CDR3 region: CASSQIRGSTGELFF. CDR3 DNA: TGTGCCAGCAGCCAAATCCGGGGGAGCACCGGGGAGCTGTTTTTT.

The chain recombines TRBV6-5 with TRBJ2-1, with TRBD1 identical over 7 bases. Germline V gene data show CDR1 as MNHEY and CDR2 as SVGAGI. V was pared by 5 bases and J by 9 bases, with 4 bases of the junction left unmatched. CDR3 length equals 12 residues. The CDR3 nucleotides are TGTGCCAGCAGTCTACAGGGGAGTGAGCAGTTCTTC. Its translation is CASSLQGSEQFF.

The chain couples TRBV12-5 to TRBJ1-1; possible D gene TRBD1, 5 bases. The CDR3 is 13 residues long. CDR1 is LGHNT and CDR2 is FRNRAP in the germline V gene. Trimming removed 5 bases from V and 11 bases from J, with 18 bases in between. CDR3 region: CASGAGTQKRAFF. CDR3 bases: TGTGCTAGTGGTGCCGGGACTCAAAAGCGGGCTTTCTTT.

The count of this clone is one. The chain joins TRBV6-5 to TRBJ1-1; D remains unclear. Deletions cut 7 bases from V and 1 base from J, with 7 bases between. This CDR3 region has 12 residues. Germline-derived CDR1 and CDR2 are MNHEY and SVGAGI. The DNA of the CDR3 is TGTGCCAGCAAGACTGGGAACACTGAAGCTTTCTTT. Its translation: CASKTGNTEAFF.

This chain's CDR3 is CASRKDRAHEQYF. CDR3 coding DNA: TGTGCCAGCAGGAAGGACAGGGCCCACGAGCAGTACTTC. The rearrangement links TRBV2 to TRBJ2-7, with 8 positions matching TRBD1. This CDR3 has 13 residues. V shed 6 bases, J shed 5 bases, and the junction held 6 bases outside the gene matches. Germline lookup yields CDR1 SNHLY and CDR2 FYNNEI.

The V call is TRBV27, the J call TRBJ2-1; 11 positions match TRBD2. CDR3 length: 15 residues. Germline loops: CDR1 MNHEY, CDR2 SMNVEV (reference sequence). With V trimmed by 10 bases and J by 3 bases, 8 bases remained unmatched. This chain's CDR3 is CATQGGTSGYNEQFF. CDR3 in DNA: TGTGCCACTCAAGGCGGGACTAGCGGCTACAATGAGCAGTTCTTC.

This sequence joins TRBV6-5 and TRBJ1-5; 7 bases line up with TRBD1. V was clipped by 6 bases and J by 3 bases; unmatched bases: 5. Germline V gene sequence: CDR1 MNHEY, CDR2 SVGAGI. This CDR3 has 14 residues. CDR3 nucleotides: TGTGCCAGCAGACCCGGACAGGCCAATCAGCCCCAGCATTTT. This encodes CASRPGQANQPQHF.

The chain uses TRBV5-1 and TRBJ2-2, with TRBD1 matching 8 bases. CDR3 length: 14 residues. V lost 6 bases to trimming and J lost 7 bases; unmatched junction nucleotides: 8. Per germline, CDR1 SGHRS and CDR2 YFSETQ. CDR3 bases: TGCGCCAGCACCCCGCAGGGGGCGTACGGGGAGCTGTTTTTT. This translates into CASTPQGAYGELFF.

The chain links TRBV6-5 to TRBJ2-1; 8 nucleotides agree with TRBD1. CDR3 length: 15 amino acids. Germline V gene data show CDR1 as MNHEY and CDR2 as SVGAGI. Unmatched junction bases numbered 11, after V lost 5 bases and J lost 8 bases. CDR3 in amino acids: CASSPPRGRTHEQFF. CDR3 bases: TGTGCCAGCAGTCCCCCCAGGGGGCGCACACATGAGCAGTTCTTC.

This rearrangement joins TRBV6-5 to TRBJ1-1, with TRBD1 identical over 8 bases. Germline CDR1 reads MNHEY; CDR2 reads SVGAGI. This CDR3 is built from 15 residues. V gave up 6 bases and J gave up 4 bases; unmatched junction bases: 10. The CDR3 loop is CASRPPWTGTTEAFF. CDR3 bases: TGTGCCAGCAGACCTCCTTGGACAGGGACCACTGAAGCTTTCTTT.

This sequence joins TRBV7-9 and TRBJ1-1; 8 bases are shared with TRBD1. V gave up 4 bases and J gave up 1 base; unmatched junction bases: 5. The CDR3 totals 15 residues. CDR1 and CDR2 from the germline V gene are SEHNR and FQNEAQ (reference sequence). CDR3: CASSWMDRANTEAFF. CDR3 in DNA: TGTGCCAGCAGCTGGATGGACAGGGCGAACACTGAAGCTTTCTTT.

The chain recombines TRBV5-6 with TRBJ1-1; 7 positions match TRBD1. Germline lookup yields CDR1 SGHDT and CDR2 YYEEEE. The CDR3 sequence is 13 residues long. Trimming removed 4 bases from V and 7 bases from J; junction bases left unmatched: 7. CDR3 protein: CASSLTGAYEAFF. The CDR3 DNA is TGTGCCAGCAGCCTTACAGGGGCCTATGAAGCTTTCTTT.

V usage is TRBV6-5 and J usage is TRBJ2-1; 12 bases are a match to TRBD2. This CDR3 comprises 13 residues. Losses at the gene ends were 7 bases for V and 7 bases for J; bases not matched to a gene: 2. CDR1 MNHEY and CDR2 SVGAGI come from the germline V gene. The CDR3 bases are TGTGCCAGCAAACTAGCGGGGGGTAATGAGCAGTTCTTC. Encoded protein: CASKLAGGNEQFF.

V usage is TRBV5-6 and J usage is TRBJ1-6, with 7 bases aligning to TRBD1. This CDR3 has 16 residues. The ends lost 6 bases at V and 5 bases at J; junction bases unmatched: 11. CDR1 is SGHDT, CDR2 YYEEEE, per germline. Written as DNA, the CDR3 is TGTGCCAGCATCCTTTTAGGGGACAGAGATAATTCACCCCTCCACTTT. It codes for CASILLGDRDNSPLHF.

Written as DNA, the CDR3 is TGTGCCAGCAGCCAAGATACTAGCCGTTTAGGGTCCCAGTACTTC. Translating it yields CASSQDTSRLGSQYF. The chain employs TRBV4-2 and TRBJ2-5, with D perhaps matching TRBD2 (6 bases). Between the trimmed V and J ends, which lost 0 bases and 9 bases, there was a span of 17 bases. This CDR3 region has 15 residues. Per the germline V gene, CDR1 is LGHNA and CDR2 is YNFKEQ.

This clone is a singleton in its sample. This chain joins TRBV6-5 and TRBJ1-5; D unresolved. CDR3 length: 13 amino acids. CDR1 is MNHEY, CDR2 SVGAGI, per germline. V gave up 8 bases and J gave up 4 bases, with 12 bases separating them. The CDR3 protein is CASGREFNQPQHF. The CDR3 region has the DNA TGTGCCAGCGGAAGGGAGTTTAATCAGCCCCAGCATTTT.

The CDR3 protein is CASSKRTGNYEQYF. The CDR3 DNA follows: TGCGCCAGCAGTAAAAGGACAGGGAACTACGAGCAGTACTTC. V gene TRBV10-2 combines with J gene TRBJ2-7; 8 bases agree with TRBD1. V dropped 5 bases and J dropped 3; count of bases not matched to a gene: 6. There are 14 residues in the CDR3. In germline, CDR1 is WSHSY, CDR2 SAAADI.